The T cell receptor (beta chain) described here comes from a study of shared clonotypes between healthy human individuals. Study-level results: A reduction in generation probabilities was seen for non-shared clonotypes relative to those shared by all four donors.

CD45RO negativity and positive selection for CCR7 defined naive CD8 cells, a population that excluded terminally differentiated effector memory CD45RA+ cells. Germline V lookup: CDR1 PRHDT, CDR2 FYEKMQ (reference sequence). This CDR3 spans 15 amino acids. The V and J ends lost 5 bases and 4 bases, in that order; junction bases with no gene match: 6. Comments on this clone: Antigen: not known.

The assay was immunoSEQ multiplex PCR, and TCRdb's table has in-frame clones only and misses some. Among around 2.1 million clones, about 92% were seen once, and the ten largest hold about 1.5%. The chain couples TRBV13 to TRBJ2-1, with TRBD2 matching 9 bases. Sequenced material: naive CD8+ T cells from PBMCs. The clonotype originates from a man aged 18 to 30 in good health. Some clones in this sample may be carry-over from other donors' samples. Written as DNA, the CDR3 is TGTGCCAGCAGCCAAAGACTAGCGGTGTACAATGAGCAGTTCTTC. Its translation: CASSQRLAVYNEQFF.